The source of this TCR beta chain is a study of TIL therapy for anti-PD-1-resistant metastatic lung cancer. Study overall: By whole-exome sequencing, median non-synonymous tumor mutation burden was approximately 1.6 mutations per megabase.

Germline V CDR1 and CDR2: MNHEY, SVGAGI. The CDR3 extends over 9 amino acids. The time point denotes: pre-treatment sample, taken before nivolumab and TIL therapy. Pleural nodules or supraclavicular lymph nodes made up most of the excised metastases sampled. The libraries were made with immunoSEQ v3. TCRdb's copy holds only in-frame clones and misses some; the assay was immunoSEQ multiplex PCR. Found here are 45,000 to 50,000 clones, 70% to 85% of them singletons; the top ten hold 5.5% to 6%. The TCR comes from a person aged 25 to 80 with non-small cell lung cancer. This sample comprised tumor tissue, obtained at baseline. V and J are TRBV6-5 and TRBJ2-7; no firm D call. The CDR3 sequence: CASSDPFRV. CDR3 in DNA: TGTGCCAGCAGTGACCCATTCCGCGTC.